The T cell receptor beta chain under discussion was sequenced for a study of blood T cell repertoires in COVID-19. Study-wide context: The United States, Italy and Spain provided the acute and convalescent COVID-19 samples. T cells, B-cell-depleted T cells, or PBMCs provided the cDNA or gDNA that served as material.

As processed by the authors: Estimates of nucleated cell counts were drawn from the amplification of reference gene primers. Generated by immunoSEQ multiplex PCR, the TCRdb table keeps only in-frame clones and is missing some. V, J and clone size are taken as reported in that table, and D and trimming were inferred from the DNA itself. The sample includes hundreds of thousands of clones, around 85% of them seen just once. Germline loops: CDR1 MNHNS, CDR2 SASEGT. Unmatched junction bases numbered 5, after V lost 3 bases and J lost 3 bases. The CDR3 is made up of 15 amino acids. The sequenced material came from peripheral blood. The TCR comes from a woman in her late teens or twenties with acute or convalescent COVID-19. V is TRBV6-1 and J is TRBJ1-5, with 7 bases fitting TRBD1. As DNA, the CDR3 is TGTGCCAGCAGTGAGAGGGACAGTCCCAATCAGCCCCAGCATTTT. This encodes CASSERDSPNQPQHF.